Shown below are 32 T cell receptor beta chains from a single sample sequenced in a study of blood T cells in healthy people across ages. Alongside a J-beta primer mix, a sample-barcoded 5' primer served in a second PCR lasting about 6 to 11 cycles. In TCRdb, the 5' RACE reads were re-called with MiXCR into one record per CDR3 protein. The table lists about 970,000 distinct CDR3 sequences, roughly half of them singletons, with over 20% in the top ten. Material: blood. All receptors derive from a woman aged 60 to 75 in good health.

V usage is TRBV28 and J usage is TRBJ2-5, with D possibly TRBD2 on 6 matching bases. V was shortened by 5 bases and J by 1 base, with 20 bases between the two germline ends. The CDR3 is 17 residues long. Germline V gene lookup returns CDR1 MDHEN and CDR2 SYDVKM. The CDR3 DNA sequence: TGTGCCAGCAGTCGTCGGCGGGGCGTAAATTCCCAAGAGACCCAGTACTTC. The encoded protein is CASSRRRGVNSQETQYF.

The rearrangement uses TRBV7-3 and TRBJ2-2; possibly TRBD2 for D (6 bases). The CDR3 covers 13 residues. The germline gives CDR1 SGHTA, CDR2 FQGTGA. Deletions cut 5 bases from V and 7 bases from J, with 11 bases between. CDR3 residues: CASSAGFGGELFF. The CDR3, as DNA: TGTGCCAGCAGCGCGGGGTTCGGCGGGGAGCTGTTTTTT.

V is TRBV3-1 and J is TRBJ2-3; 9 bases are shared with TRBD2. The CDR3 totals 14 residues. Germline CDR1 LGHDT, CDR2 YNNKEL (reference sequence). After removal of 6 bases from V and 5 bases from J, the junction contained 6 bases not matched to a gene. CDR3 sequence reads: CASRGGLALDTQYF. The DNA of the CDR3 is TGTGCCAGCAGAGGCGGACTAGCGTTAGATACGCAGTATTTT.

The chain combines TRBV4-1 with TRBJ2-4, with 11 bases lining up with TRBD1. The closer fit of TRBJ2-7 to the DNA end suggests the J call may be wrong. Germline V lookup: CDR1 MGHRA, CDR2 YSYEKL. This CDR3 has 16 amino acids. Here the CDR3 DNA reads TGCGCCAGCAGCCACATAGGACAGGGGGCTCGATACGAGCAGTACTTC. It encodes CASSHIGQGARYEQYF.

V gene TRBV29-1 combines with J gene TRBJ1-4; D gene unclear. Trimming removed 2 bases at V and 6 bases at J, with 10 bases between. The CDR3 totals 13 residues. The germline CDR1 and CDR2 sequences are SQVTM and ANQGSEA. The CDR3 reads CSVESGFDEKLFF. For the CDR3, the DNA is TGCAGCGTTGAATCGGGATTTGATGAAAAACTGTTTTTT.

The CDR3 DNA sequence: TGTGCCAGCAGCACGCGACTCGCCCAAGAGACCCAGTACTTC. Amino acid sequence: CASSTRLAQETQYF. This chain uses TRBV9 with TRBJ2-5; D remains ambiguous. This CDR3 is built from 14 residues. V lost 4 bases and J 1 base, leaving 11 bases between the germline ends. Germline CDR1 reads SGDLS; CDR2 reads YYNGEE.

On this clonotype itself: A junction boundary mismatches the germline segment, possibly from a read error. The gene calls are TRBV7-2 and TRBJ2-4, with D possibly being TRBD1 or TRBD2 (5 bases each). The J call could be wrong; TRBJ2-7 is a better fit for the DNA end. The CDR3 runs to 15 residues. Per the germline V gene, CDR1 is SGHTA and CDR2 is FQGNSA. This CDR3 is CARSLSSTGGYEQYF. Here the CDR3 DNA reads TGTGCCCGCAGCTTAAGTTCCACAGGAGGCTACGAGCAGTACTTC.

The rearrangement links TRBV7-2 to TRBJ2-1; 13 nucleotides agree with TRBD2. The CDR3 sequence is 15 residues long. Trimming removed 3 bases from V and 8 bases from J; junction bases left unmatched: 4. CDR1 and CDR2 (germline): SGHTA, FQGNSA. The CDR3 reads CASSFGLAGAHEQFF. CDR3 in DNA: TGTGCCAGCAGCTTCGGACTAGCGGGAGCTCATGAGCAGTTCTTC.

This clonotype appeared a few times. The gene calls are TRBV7-2 and TRBJ2-5; D is possibly TRBD1 or TRBD2 (6 bases each). With 5 bases removed from V and 7 bases from J, the gap between germline ends came to 23 bases. This CDR3 has 16 amino acids. The germline V gene has CDR1 SGHTA and CDR2 FQGNSA. This CDR3 is CASSEFRGWDSGTQYF. CDR3 DNA sequence: TGTGCCAGCAGCGAATTTAGGGGGTGGGACTCCGGGACCCAGTACTTC.

As regards this clonotype: A read error may be the cause here, since a much bigger clone is one base away. The chain recombines TRBV10-3 with TRBJ2-7; TRBD1 aligns across 7 bases. CDR1 is ENHRY and CDR2 is SYGVKD in the germline V gene. J lost 5 bases, V lost 6 bases, and 10 bases had no gene match. This CDR3 is built from 14 residues. The CDR3 sequence: CAISQEGGSNEQYF. The CDR3 DNA is TGTGCCATCAGCCAGGAAGGGGGCAGCAACGAGCAGTACTTC.

The chain couples TRBV3-1 to TRBJ2-7, with 7 nucleotides matching TRBD1. Germline V CDR1 and CDR2: LGHDT, YNNKEL (reference sequence). This CDR3 comprises 15 residues. V was clipped by 0 bases and J by 3 bases; unmatched bases: 5. The CDR3 here is CASSQDPGQFYEQYF. As DNA, the CDR3 is TGTGCCAGCAGCCAAGATCCGGGACAGTTCTACGAGCAGTACTTC.

This chain joins TRBV27 and TRBJ1-4; D gene unclear. Germline CDR1 reads MNHEY; CDR2 reads SMNVEV (reference sequence). The V and J ends lost 2 bases and 8 bases respectively, with 15 bases between them. This CDR3 spans 15 amino acids. CDR3 DNA sequence: TGTGCCAGCAGTTTAACCAGGCCTTTCGGGGAAAAACTGTTTTTT. Translation gives CASSLTRPFGEKLFF.

The rearrangement links TRBV11-3 to TRBJ1-2, with no clear D. Trimming pared 5 bases from V and 12 bases from J, leaving 16 bases between. Germline CDR1 is SGHNT and CDR2 is YENEEA. The CDR3 extends over 12 amino acids. CDR3 region: CASSIPTHCHTF. CDR3 nucleotides: TGTGCCAGCAGCATTCCTACACATTGCCACACCTTC.

This clonotype was seen a handful of times. This rearrangement joins TRBV29-1 to TRBJ1-1, with 7 bases lining up with TRBD1. The CDR3 spans 15 residues. Losses at the gene ends were 5 bases for V and 5 bases for J; bases not matched to a gene: 14. Germline V gene sequence: CDR1 SQVTM, CDR2 ANQGSEA. The CDR3 protein is CSVMDRKVDATEAFF. Written as DNA, the CDR3 is TGCAGCGTTATGGACAGGAAGGTTGACGCTACTGAAGCTTTCTTT.

The rearrangement joins TRBV7-8 to TRBJ2-5; perhaps D is TRBD1 or TRBD2 (5 bases each). Judging by the DNA end, TRBJ2-7 fits better; the J call may be wrong. CDR3 length: 15 amino acids. In germline, CDR1 is SGHVS, CDR2 FQNEAQ. The CDR3 nucleotides read TGTGCCAGCAGCTTACGGGGCGGAAGGGGCTACGAGCAGTACTTC. It translates to CASSLRGGRGYEQYF.

The V and J genes are TRBV12-3 or TRBV12-4 and TRBJ2-5; no firm D call. The CDR3 is 16 residues long. Trimming took 3 bases from V and 1 from J, leaving 15 bases between them. This CDR3 is CASSLYDPAVQETQYF. CDR3 bases: TGTGCCAGCAGTTTGTACGACCCGGCGGTCCAAGAGACCCAGTACTTC.

The gene calls are TRBV4-3 and TRBJ2-1; maybe TRBD2 (5 bases). Trimming left V 4 bases short and J 4 bases short, with 14 bases between. The CDR3 is 15 amino acids. The V gene's germline CDR1 is LGHNA and CDR2 YSLEER. CDR3 nucleotides: TGCGCCAGCAGCCGGGAGACTCATTTATACAATGAGCAGTTCTTC. Translation: CASSRETHLYNEQFF.

The genes are TRBV20-1 and TRBJ2-7; 8 nucleotides agree with TRBD2. V shed 5 bases, J shed 4 bases, and the junction held 7 bases outside the gene matches. The CDR3 runs 13 residues. CDR1 and CDR2 from the germline V gene are DFQATT and SNEGSKA (reference sequence). The CDR3 sequence is CSAQAGGVYEQYF. The CDR3 DNA sequence: TGCAGTGCTCAGGCGGGAGGTGTTTACGAGCAGTACTTC.

This clonotype has a handful of counts. The rearrangement uses TRBV20-1 and TRBJ1-4; 8 bases match TRBD1. CDR3 length equals 13 residues. CDR1 is DFQATT, CDR2 SNEGSKA, per germline (reference sequence). Unmatched junction bases numbered 9, after V lost 5 bases and J lost 10 bases. CDR3 amino acids: CSAVQGGGGKLFF. The DNA of the CDR3 is TGCAGTGCTGTACAGGGGGGTGGAGGAAAACTGTTTTTT.

This clonotype was seen a single time. The chain's CDR3 is CASSAEGLVGAGGLFF. CDR3 bases: TGTGCCAGCAGCGCAGAAGGGCTAGTAGGGGCCGGTGGGCTGTTTTTT. The V call is TRBV13, the J call TRBJ2-2; possible D gene TRBD1, 5 bases. Trimming pared 5 bases from V and 13 bases from J, leaving 26 bases between. This CDR3 region has 16 residues. The V gene's germline CDR1 is PRHDT and CDR2 FYEKMQ (reference sequence).

The chain uses TRBV7-9 and TRBJ2-3, with 7 bases lining up with TRBD1. CDR1 SEHNR and CDR2 FQNEAQ come from the germline V gene (reference sequence). The CDR3 has 16 amino acids. Losses at the gene ends were 4 bases for V and 2 bases for J; bases not matched to a gene: 9. The CDR3 reads CASSSTGTESTDTQYF. Here the CDR3 DNA reads TGTGCCAGCAGCTCAACCGGGACAGAGTCCACAGATACGCAGTATTTT.

CDR3 DNA: TGTGCCACCAGTGATTTGGGCCGGAAGGATAATGAGCAGTTCTTC. Translated: CATSDLGRKDNEQFF. The genes are TRBV24-1 and TRBJ2-1; D is ambiguous. Germline values: CDR1 KGHDR, CDR2 SFDVKD. V was pared by 0 bases and J by 7 bases, with 12 bases between. This CDR3 comprises 15 residues.

The chain combines TRBV6-6 with TRBJ2-2; TRBD2 might be the D (6 bases). The length of the CDR3 is 14 residues. Germline lookup yields CDR1 MNHNY and CDR2 SVGAGI (reference sequence). V was shortened by 7 bases and J by 3 bases, with 12 bases between the two germline ends. CDR3 DNA: TGTGCCAGCAATCCCGGGAGCGACACCGGGGAGCTGTTTTTT. This sequence encodes CASNPGSDTGELFF.

This clonotype was detected a few times. The chain couples TRBV4-1 to TRBJ2-7, with D tentatively TRBD1 (5 bases). CDR3 length: 20 residues. Looked up from germline, CDR1 is MGHRA and CDR2 is YSYEKL. Deletions cut 4 bases from V and 6 bases from J, with 34 bases between. The CDR3 region has the DNA TGCGCCAGCAGCCCTTTAGACCTGGGCAGGTTTTCATCCAGGGTGATCGAGCAGTACTTC. Its protein product is CASSPLDLGRFSSRVIEQYF.

This chain uses TRBV7-9 with TRBJ2-3, with 9 bases lining up with TRBD1. With 4 bases clipped from V and 4 bases from J, the junction kept 6 bases outside the gene matches. This CDR3 has 15 amino acids. Germline loops: CDR1 SEHNR, CDR2 FQNEAQ (reference sequence). The CDR3 region has the DNA TGTGCCAGCAGCTCAGGACAGGGGCAGGCAGATACGCAGTATTTT. Translated, it gives CASSSGQGQADTQYF.

V gene TRBV11-3 combines with J gene TRBJ2-5; the match to TRBD2 covers 7 bases. Germline V lookup: CDR1 SGHNT, CDR2 YENEEA. The CDR3 length is 14 residues. Trimming took 5 bases from V and 3 from J; bases not matched to a gene: 6. The CDR3 DNA is TGTGCCAGCAGCCGTGGGGGGGTTGAAGAGACCCAGTACTTC. It specifies CASSRGGVEETQYF.

The rearrangement links TRBV20-1 to TRBJ2-3; D may be TRBD1 or TRBD2 (6 bases each). Germline CDR1 DFQATT, CDR2 SNEGSKA (reference sequence). Trimming removed 5 bases at V and 8 bases at J, with 23 bases between. The CDR3 consists of 15 residues. CDR3 coding DNA: TGCAGTGCTCCCGGGGAACTGGGGGGCGCAAGTACGCAGTATTTT. Encoded protein: CSAPGELGGASTQYF.

This chain links TRBV20-1 with TRBJ2-1; TRBD2 aligns across 7 bases. There are 15 residues in the CDR3. Germline V gene lookup returns CDR1 DFQATT and CDR2 SNEGSKA (reference sequence). V trimming: 0 bases; J trimming: 2 bases; junction bases outside the gene matches: 4. The CDR3 here is CSARDTGTTYNEQFF. The CDR3 DNA reads as TGCAGTGCTAGAGATACCGGGACTACCTACAATGAGCAGTTCTTC.

This clonotype turned up a few times. The CDR3 bases are TGTGCCAGCAGTTACAGGGCGGGGGAAAAACTGTTTTTT. It is translated as CASSYRAGEKLFF. The chain recombines TRBV6-6 with TRBJ1-4; D not certain. Germline CDR1 and CDR2: MNHNY and SVGAGI (reference sequence). The CDR3 loop spans 13 amino acids. The germline V and J ends were trimmed by 2 bases and 8 bases, with 9 bases remaining between them.

This clonotype was counted many times. V and J are TRBV4-1 and TRBJ2-7; D not certain. The V gene lost 0 bases and the J gene lost 5 bases, with 5 bases spanning the gap. CDR3 size: 12 residues. Germline V gives CDR1 MGHRA, CDR2 YSYEKL. DNA for the CDR3: TGCGCCAGCAGCCAAGATATGAACGAGCAGTACTTC. This gives the protein CASSQDMNEQYF.

J is TRBJ2-1 and V is TRBV6-1, with unresolved D. The CDR3 runs to 15 residues. Germline V gene data show CDR1 as MNHNS and CDR2 as SASEGT. V was cut by 3 bases and J by 3 bases, with 12 bases left in between. CDR3 loop: CASSESRSYYNEQFF. CDR3 DNA: TGTGCCAGCAGTGAGAGCAGGTCCTACTACAATGAGCAGTTCTTC.

This clonotype appeared a few times. The rearrangement joins TRBV20-1 to TRBJ2-7, with a possible D match to TRBD2 (6 bases). In germline, CDR1 is DFQATT, CDR2 SNEGSKA (reference sequence). This CDR3 is built from 15 residues. CDR3 in DNA: TGCGGGGGATCGACATACGGGAGTGGGAACTACGAGCAGTACTTC. Its translation is CGGSTYGSGNYEQYF.